The rows below give T cell receptor beta chains drawn from one sample of a study of CD8+ T cells in alopecia areata. The protocol was immunoSEQ multiplex PCR, while the TCRdb copy is restricted to in-frame clones and leaves out a portion. The sample contains approximately 100,000 clones, 55% of which appear only once. The sequencing sample was made of CD4+ T cells sorted from blood. These receptors were collected from a human donor in good health. Both conserved end residues are part of each CDR3. The order of the fields is D gene, clone size, V gene, J gene, CDR3 DNA, CDR3 protein. D genes are given only for firm matches. Clone size is stated in some rows and not others, as once, few, many or a class when expanded.

D gene: .; clone size: .; V gene: TRBV28; J gene: TRBJ1-1; CDR3 DNA: TGTGCCAGCAGTACTAACCTCCGGGGCCTGGGGAACACTGAAGCTTTCTTT; CDR3 protein: CASSTNLRGLGNTEAFF
D gene: TRBD2; clone size: .; V gene: TRBV29-1; J gene: TRBJ2-3; CDR3 DNA: TGCAGCGTTTATCGAGCGGGGGGGCCGGAAGGTGGAGATACGCAGTATTTT; CDR3 protein: CSVYRAGGPEGGDTQYF
D gene: .; clone size: .; V gene: TRBV7-9; J gene: TRBJ1-1; CDR3 DNA: TGTGCCAGCAGCTTAGGTGGCAGTGAAGCTTTCTTT; CDR3 protein: CASSLGGSEAFF
D gene: .; clone size: .; V gene: TRBV9; J gene: TRBJ2-3; CDR3 DNA: TGTGCCAGCAGCGTAGTACCAACAGATACGCAGTATTTT; CDR3 protein: CASSVVPTDTQYF
D gene: TRBD2; clone size: .; V gene: TRBV4-2; J gene: TRBJ2-5; CDR3 DNA: TGTGCCAGCAGCTCGGGACTAGCGGGGGTTAGACAAGAGACCCAGTACTTC; CDR3 protein: CASSSGLAGVRQETQYF
D gene: .; clone size: few; V gene: TRBV29-1; J gene: TRBJ2-6; CDR3 DNA: TGCAGCGTTGGGACTGGGGCCAACGTCCTGACTTTC; CDR3 protein: CSVGTGANVLTF
D gene: .; clone size: .; V gene: TRBV27; J gene: TRBJ2-3; CDR3 DNA: TGTGCCAGCAGTTATTGGCGGGGCACAGATACGCAGTATTTT; CDR3 protein: CASSYWRGTDTQYF
D gene: .; clone size: few; V gene: TRBV5-4; J gene: TRBJ2-5; CDR3 DNA: TGTGCCAGCAGCTTGGGTCCCGGACAGAGTCGTGACCAGTACTTC; CDR3 protein: CASSLGPGQSRDQYF
D gene: .; clone size: .; V gene: TRBV29-1; J gene: TRBJ2-6; CDR3 DNA: TGCAGCGTTTATCAGGGTCCTGGGGCCAACGTCCTGACTTTC; CDR3 protein: CSVYQGPGANVLTF
D gene: TRBD2; clone size: .; V gene: TRBV25-1; J gene: TRBJ2-3; CDR3 DNA: TGTGCCAGCAGTGAAGGCGGGGGGAGTAAAGATACGCAGTATTTT; CDR3 protein: CASSEGGGSKDTQYF
D gene: .; clone size: .; V gene: TRBV2; J gene: TRBJ2-1; CDR3 DNA: TGTGCCAGCAGTGAAATCCGGGACGTAAGGTTCTTC; CDR3 protein: CASSEIRDVRFF
D gene: TRBD1; clone size: few; V gene: TRBV7-2; J gene: TRBJ1-6; CDR3 DNA: TGTGCCAGCAGCCAAAACGGACAGGGGGCGAATTCACCCCTCCACTTT; CDR3 protein: CASSQNGQGANSPLHF
D gene: TRBD1; clone size: .; V gene: TRBV29-1; J gene: TRBJ2-5; CDR3 DNA: TGCAGCGTGTGGACAGGGCAAGAGACCCAGTACTTC; CDR3 protein: CSVWTGQETQYF
D gene: .; clone size: .; V gene: TRBV27; J gene: TRBJ1-2; CDR3 DNA: TGTGCCAGCAGTGCCCTGGGGTTTCTTGGCTACACCTTC; CDR3 protein: CASSALGFLGYTF
D gene: .; clone size: .; V gene: TRBV10-3; J gene: TRBJ2-3; CDR3 DNA: TGTGCCATCAGTGAAGGAGGGTTAGGAGATACGCAGTATTTT; CDR3 protein: CAISEGGLGDTQYF
D gene: TRBD1; clone size: .; V gene: TRBV29-1; J gene: TRBJ2-7; CDR3 DNA: TGCAGCGTCACCGGGACAGGGGCCTACGAGCAGTACTTC; CDR3 protein: CSVTGTGAYEQYF
D gene: .; clone size: .; V gene: TRBV7-9; J gene: TRBJ1-2; CDR3 DNA: TGTGCCAGCAGCTTAGTATGGGGCGACTATGGCTACACCTTC; CDR3 protein: CASSLVWGDYGYTF
D gene: TRBD2; clone size: .; V gene: TRBV6-5; J gene: TRBJ2-5; CDR3 DNA: TGTGCCAGCAGTTCCGGAACTAGCGGAACCGAGACCCAGTACTTC; CDR3 protein: CASSSGTSGTETQYF
D gene: .; clone size: .; V gene: TRBV7-2; J gene: TRBJ1-3; CDR3 DNA: TGTGCCAGCACTCCCTCTGGAAACACCATATATTTT; CDR3 protein: CASTPSGNTIYF
D gene: .; clone size: .; V gene: TRBV28; J gene: TRBJ1-6; CDR3 DNA: TGTGCCAGCAGTTTGGCCAGTTCACCCCTCCACTTT; CDR3 protein: CASSLASSPLHF